The 19 T cell receptor beta chains below come from one sample, sequenced in a study of cytomegalovirus exposure and HLA in healthy donors. PCR was performed using 60 Vbeta and 13 Jbeta primers. Profiling relied on immunoSEQ multiplex PCR, and the TCRdb table lists in-frame clones only, not all of them. The sample consists of 180,000 or so clones, 81% of them appearing once. Sequencing used PBMCs. All receptors derive from a woman under 30 in good health and CMV-seropositive.

This clone was seen a few times. The chain uses TRBV6-1 and TRBJ2-7; maybe TRBD2 (5 bases). Between the trimmed V and J ends, which lost 7 bases and 3 bases, there was a span of 19 bases. The CDR3 loop spans 15 amino acids. The germline V gene has CDR1 MNHNS and CDR2 SASEGT. CDR3 sequence: CASNYPRLNLYEQYF. The CDR3 DNA follows: TGTGCCAGCAATTATCCCCGACTAAATCTCTACGAGCAGTACTTC.

This clone was counted a few times. This chain links TRBV7-6 with TRBJ1-6, with D possibly being TRBD1 (6 bases). The CDR3 is made up of 14 amino acids. Germline CDR1 is SGHVS and CDR2 is FNYEAQ. The V and J ends lost 1 base and 10 bases respectively, with 11 bases between them. Here the CDR3 DNA reads TGTGCCAGCAGCTTAGGGGGGCGAGGGTCACCCCTCCACTTT. The encoded protein is CASSLGGRGSPLHF.

The genes are TRBV30 and TRBJ1-5; 8 positions agree with TRBD1. Germline V gene sequence: CDR1 GTSNPN, CDR2 SVGIG (reference sequence). V shed 3 bases, J shed 5 bases, and the junction held 9 bases outside the gene matches. This CDR3 spans 15 amino acids. CDR3 coding DNA: TGTGCCTGGAGGCCGACAGGGGATTCGTATCAGCCCCAGCATTTT. Its protein is CAWRPTGDSYQPQHF.

This clone was counted between two and nine times. The rearrangement links TRBV5-6 to TRBJ2-2, with D perhaps TRBD2 (6 bases). Germline CDR1 and CDR2: SGHDT and YYEEEE. V lost 3 bases and J 6 bases, leaving 15 bases between the germline ends. This CDR3 spans 15 amino acids. This chain's CDR3 is CASSSLPSGAGELFF. CDR3 nucleotide sequence: TGTGCCAGCAGCTCACTACCTTCGGGGGCCGGGGAGCTGTTTTTT.

The V call is TRBV7-3, the J call TRBJ2-1; 10 nucleotides match TRBD1. The CDR3 has 15 residues. V gave up 1 base and J gave up 5 bases; unmatched junction bases: 2. Germline CDR1 and CDR2: SGHTA and FQGTGA. The CDR3 DNA reads as TGTGCCAGCAGCTTAAGGACAGGGGGGAACAATGAGCAGTTCTTC. Translating gives CASSLRTGGNNEQFF.

J is TRBJ1-2 and V is TRBV27, with D perhaps matching TRBD1 (6 bases). CDR1 is MNHEY, CDR2 SMNVEV, per germline (reference sequence). V lost 8 bases and J 8 bases, leaving 21 bases between the germline ends. The CDR3 contains 14 residues. Written as DNA, the CDR3 is TGTGCCAGCGGAAGGCTCGGGGGGGCGGAGGGCTACACCTTC. It is translated as CASGRLGGAEGYTF.

This sequence joins TRBV2 and TRBJ2-1; 15 nucleotides match TRBD2. Germline CDR1 SNHLY, CDR2 FYNNEI. The CDR3 runs 17 residues. The ends lost 4 bases at V and 15 bases at J; junction bases unmatched: 16. CDR3 residues: CASSAPGLAGGGLPGFF. For the CDR3, the DNA is TGTGCCAGCAGTGCACCGGGACTAGCGGGGGGAGGCTTACCGGGGTTCTTC. Based on the CDR3 plus reference TRBV2 and TRBJ2-1, the full variable domain is EPEVTQTPSHQVTQMGQEVILRCVPISNHLYFYWYRQILGQKVEFLVSFYNNEISEKSEIFDDQFSVERPDGSNFTLKIRSTKLEDSAMYFCASSAPGLAGGGLPGFFGPGTRLTVL.

V and J are TRBV4-1 and TRBJ2-5, with 9 positions matching TRBD1. The CDR3 runs to 15 residues. Per the germline V gene, CDR1 is MGHRA and CDR2 is YSYEKL. Losses at the gene ends were 0 bases for V and 4 bases for J; bases not matched to a gene: 3. CDR3 amino acids: CASSQEGQGAETQYF. CDR3 nucleotide sequence: TGCGCCAGCAGCCAAGAGGGACAGGGCGCAGAGACCCAGTACTTC.

The V call is TRBV5-6, the J call TRBJ2-1; 8 nucleotides agree with TRBD1. V trimming: 1 base; J trimming: 5 bases; junction bases outside the gene matches: 8. The germline V gene encodes CDR1 SGHDT and CDR2 YYEEEE. CDR3 size: 16 residues. The CDR3 sequence is CASSLLLGQVNNEQFF. In DNA form, the CDR3 reads TGTGCCAGCAGCTTGTTATTGGGACAGGTGAACAATGAGCAGTTCTTC.

This clone has a handful of counts. The identical CDR3 is also encoded by other nucleotide sequences in the sample. CDR3 nucleotides: TGTGCCAGCAGCGCCCTAGCGGGGGGTTACAATGAGCAGTTCTTC. Its protein product is CASSALAGGYNEQFF. This chain joins TRBV6-4 and TRBJ2-1; 11 nucleotides align to TRBD2. The V gene end was trimmed by 6 bases and the J gene end by 4 bases; junction bases not matched to a gene: 5. Germline-derived CDR1 and CDR2 are MRHNA and SNTAGT. The CDR3 has 15 amino acids.

This clone has just one count. The genes are TRBV5-6 and TRBJ1-6; no definite D call. Trimming left V 1 base short and J 6 bases short, with 14 bases between. In germline, CDR1 is SGHDT, CDR2 YYEEEE. The CDR3 is 16 amino acids. The CDR3 DNA reads TGTGCCAGCAGCTTGCTCCCAACCGAGGGTAATTCACCCCTCCACTTT. Translated, it gives CASSLLPTEGNSPLHF.

J is TRBJ2-2 and V is TRBV7-2; D is unresolved. The CDR3 runs 14 residues. Germline CDR1 SGHTA, CDR2 FQGNSA. Trimming stripped 2 bases from V and 7 bases from J, with 11 bases between. The CDR3 protein is CASSLTRSGGELFF. CDR3 bases: TGTGCCAGCAGCTTAACGCGGTCGGGCGGGGAGCTGTTTTTT.

This chain links TRBV4-3 with TRBJ1-2; possibly TRBD1 for D (5 bases). The CDR3 contains 14 residues. Germline V lookup: CDR1 LGHNA, CDR2 YSLEER. Trimming cost V 0 bases and J 6 bases, with 11 bases left between them. This CDR3 is CASSQDMTADGYTF. CDR3 in DNA: TGCGCCAGCAGCCAAGATATGACAGCCGATGGCTACACCTTC.

This clone was seen a few times. The chain couples TRBV11-2 to TRBJ2-7, with 7 bases identical to TRBD1. The CDR3 length is 15 residues. Germline CDR1 reads SGHAT; CDR2 reads FQNNGV. J was trimmed by 0 bases and V by 5 bases; bases with no gene match: 7. In nucleotides, the CDR3 is TGTGCCAGCAGCCACGGACAGGCTAGCTCCTACGAGCAGTACTTC. This codes for CASSHGQASSYEQYF.

This rearrangement joins TRBV19 to TRBJ1-6, with D tentatively TRBD1 (5 bases). V lost 3 bases and J 10 bases, leaving 10 bases between the germline ends. Germline V gene data show CDR1 as LNHDA and CDR2 as SQIVND (reference sequence). The CDR3 length is 13 residues. CDR3 DNA sequence: TGTGCCAGTAGTATCGAAGGGGCCTCACCCCTCCACTTT. Protein sequence: CASSIEGASPLHF. Full variable domain (outside the CDR3, taken from reference TRBV19 and TRBJ1-6): DGGITQSPKYLFRKEGQNVTLSCEQNLNHDAMYWYRQDPGQGLRLIYYSQIVNDFQKGDIAEGYSVSREKKESFPLTVTSAQKNPTAFYLCASSIEGASPLHFGNGTRLTVT.

This clone occurred a few times. V and J are TRBV2 and TRBJ2-7; TRBD2 might be the D (5 bases). Trimming cost V 3 bases and J 2 bases, with 11 bases left between them. From germline, CDR1 is SNHLY and CDR2 FYNNEI. The CDR3 length is 14 residues. The CDR3 bases are TGTGCCAGCAGTGAGGGCGGGCGAACCTACGAGCAGTACTTC. Translation gives CASSEGGRTYEQYF.

The genes are TRBV19 and TRBJ1-3; D perhaps matches TRBD1 (6 bases). The CDR3 has 19 amino acids. Trimming stripped 4 bases from V and 2 bases from J, with 24 bases between. The germline V gene encodes CDR1 LNHDA and CDR2 SQIVND (reference sequence). DNA for the CDR3: TGTGCCAGTAGTAATCGGACAGCGGGGTTGGGCAGAACTGGAAACACCATATATTTT. It translates to CASSNRTAGLGRTGNTIYF.

The rearrangement uses TRBV6-5 and TRBJ1-5, with 10 bases aligning to TRBD1. The V and J ends lost 6 bases and 3 bases, in that order; junction bases with no gene match: 5. The CDR3 covers 15 residues. The germline V gene has CDR1 MNHEY and CDR2 SVGAGI. Here the CDR3 DNA reads TGTGCCAGCAGCCGAGGGACAGGGGACAATCAGCCCCAGCATTTT. It translates to CASSRGTGDNQPQHF.

The chain combines TRBV7-8 with TRBJ2-5, with TRBD2 as a possible D gene (6 bases). CDR3 size: 14 residues. V lost 2 bases, J lost 8 bases, and 15 bases lay in between. CDR1 is SGHVS and CDR2 is FQNEAQ in the germline V gene. DNA for the CDR3: TGTGCCAGCAGCTTAAGGGACTCTTCTGGAACCCAGTACTTC. Translating gives CASSLRDSSGTQYF.